This T cell receptor (beta chain) was retrieved from a study of cytomegalovirus exposure and HLA in healthy donors. This clone occurred a few times. Its antigen is currently unknown. Study results and limitations: Some highly shared sequence variants likely arose as a pipeline artifact.

With 60 Vbeta and 13 Jbeta primers, the PCR was carried out. Produced via immunoSEQ multiplex PCR; TCRdb's table is partial and in-frame only. The repertoire includes roughly 190,000 clones, about 83% of them detected once, and approximately 2.9% sits in the top ten. The V gene's germline CDR1 is SQVTM and CDR2 ANQGSEA. This CDR3 has 14 amino acids. V lost 3 bases, J lost 6 bases, and 9 bases stayed unmatched. This clonotype was obtained from a female donor in good health and CMV-seronegative. The V and J genes are TRBV29-1 and TRBJ2-7; 9 nucleotides match TRBD1. Sequenced sample: PBMCs. The CDR3 DNA is TGCAGCGTTGATAAGGGACAGGGAGCCCGCGAGCAGTACTTC. Its translation: CSVDKGQGAREQYF.